What follows are 9 T cell receptor beta chains derived from one specimen sequenced in a study of blood T cell repertoires in COVID-19. The assay was immunoSEQ multiplex PCR, and TCRdb's table has in-frame clones only and misses some. Among more than 200,000 clones listed, over 70% were seen once. The specimen was peripheral blood. All receptors come from a man aged 35-49 years with acute or convalescent COVID-19.

The chain joins TRBV12-3 or TRBV12-4 to TRBJ2-6, with D possibly being TRBD2 (5 bases). V was pared by 7 bases and J by 2 bases, with 6 bases between. The CDR3 consists of 13 residues. Written as DNA, the CDR3 is TGTGCCAGCATCGGGGCTGGGGCCAACGTCCTGACTTTC. Translating gives CASIGAGANVLTF.

The chain employs TRBV29-1 and TRBJ1-2, with 11 nucleotides matching TRBD1. V gave up 4 bases and J gave up 5 bases; unmatched junction bases: 3. CDR1 and CDR2 (germline): SQVTM, ANQGSEA. The CDR3 is 13 amino acids. The DNA for the CDR3 is TGCAGCGTTGGTGGGACAGGGGGTTATGGCTACACCTTC. Translated: CSVGGTGGYGYTF.

This sequence joins TRBV7-2 and TRBJ2-7, with D maybe TRBD2 (5 bases). V was shortened by 3 bases and J by 4 bases, with 16 bases between the two germline ends. Germline CDR1 reads SGHTA; CDR2 reads FQGNSA. The CDR3 has 15 amino acids. The CDR3 DNA reads TGTGCCAGCAGCTTCTCTACGGGATTACTTTACGAGCAGTACTTC. It translates to CASSFSTGLLYEQYF.

The rearrangement links TRBV29-1 to TRBJ1-1; perhaps TRBD1 as D (6 bases). The V end was cut by 3 bases, the J end by 7 bases, with 18 bases between. The CDR3 runs 14 residues. Germline-derived CDR1 and CDR2 are SQVTM and ANQGSEA. CDR3 coding DNA: TGCAGCGTTGATAGGCCAGGGGCAGACTTTGAAGCTTTCTTT. This sequence encodes CSVDRPGADFEAFF.

The chain has TRBV11-2 and TRBJ1-6; a possible D gene is TRBD1 (6 bases). Germline CDR1 reads SGHAT; CDR2 reads FQNNGV. Trimming cost V 1 base and J 10 bases, with 14 bases left between them. The CDR3 contains 15 residues. CDR3 coding DNA: TGTGCCAGCAGCTTAGGGCGTCAGGGGAACTCACCCCTCCACTTT. This sequence encodes CASSLGRQGNSPLHF.

CDR3 region: CASSFTGASNEKLFF. CDR3 bases: TGTGCCAGTAGTTTTACAGGGGCGTCTAATGAAAAACTGTTTTTT. The chain has TRBV19 and TRBJ1-4, with 7 nucleotides matching TRBD1. The CDR3 consists of 15 residues. The J segment lost 3 bases and the V segment lost 5 bases, leaving 6 bases of the junction unmatched. Germline V gives CDR1 LNHDA, CDR2 SQIVND (reference sequence).

With regard to this clone: In the same sample, other DNA sequences code for this CDR3. V and J are TRBV19 and TRBJ1-1; D not resolved. This CDR3 has 15 amino acids. V was shortened by 3 bases and J by 0 bases, with 11 bases between the two germline ends. The germline V gene encodes CDR1 LNHDA and CDR2 SQIVND (reference sequence). The CDR3 DNA reads TGTGCCAGTAGTATTAAACAGACTATGAACACTGAAGCTTTCTTT. Encoded protein: CASSIKQTMNTEAFF.

The V gene is TRBV6-5, the J gene TRBJ2-7, with 9 bases lining up with TRBD1. The CDR3 runs 14 residues. V was pared by 2 bases and J by 7 bases, with 6 bases of the junction left unmatched. Looked up from germline, CDR1 is MNHEY and CDR2 is SVGAGI. In DNA form, the CDR3 reads TGTGCCAGCAGTTACGATCGGACAGGGGTAGAGCAGTACTTC. Translation: CASSYDRTGVEQYF.

The chain is built from TRBV27 and TRBJ2-7; maybe TRBD1 (5 bases). Trimming cost V 0 bases and J 3 bases, with 9 bases left between them. Germline V lookup: CDR1 MNHEY, CDR2 SMNVEV (reference sequence). CDR3 length: 14 amino acids. The CDR3 is CASSLSRQGYEQYF. The CDR3 bases are TGTGCCAGCAGTTTATCGAGGCAGGGCTACGAGCAGTACTTC.